This section outlines one T cell receptor (beta chain) sequence together with its context. This clonotype appeared a few times. The specificity of this receptor is unknown. No much larger clone is present one base from it, and per-base qualities are unavailable. Counted from cysteine to phenylalanine, this CDR3 has 16 amino acids. Of the read, only the CDR3 DNA is kept; its 48 bases are in frame from base 1. Reading the germline V gene gives CDR1 KGHSH and CDR2 LQKENI. Trimming removed 3 bases from V and 1 base from J, leaving 15 bases between the germline ends. Library prep was done by multiplex PCR. This sample was sequenced with an Illumina HiSeq 4000. TCR beta libraries were built with iRepertoire HTBI primers and Arm-PCR amplification of CDR3 regions. PCR products were gel purified before sequencing. The study's own analysis went as follows. Gene usage analysis of CDR3 amino acid clonotypes relied on the roughly 64 TRBV and 13 to 15 TRBJ segments identified across samples. COPE and FqMerger were used to merge the filtered high-quality paired reads into contigs. BLAST was used to align contigs to the IMGT TRBV, TRBD and TRBJ reference genes, and CDR3 was defined following IMGT. Highly expanded clones were defined as clonotypes with a frequency above 0.1%. Repertoire diversity was measured by Shannon entropy, and V-J evenness by the Gini coefficient. Clonotypes shared by more than one individual were considered public. The public reads were reprocessed in TCRdb via fastp at Q25 and MiXCR, keeping in-frame beta chains. Rows with one shared CDR3 protein collapse into an entry with the most common genes and DNA. The V and J calls, along with clone size, are taken from TCRdb and not from the paper's own processing. In all, the sample holds roughly 500,000 distinct CDR3 sequences, and 12% of those were seen once. The top ten hold roughly 8.2% of the sample.

Taken with the paper, the label for time point translates to: newly diagnosed GD, antithyroid drugs for less than 3 months. For both TCR sequencing and RNA sequencing, RNA was extracted from PBMCs in TRIzol. The diagnosis of Graves' disease followed American Thyroid Association guidelines. Recruitment of patients was carried out at an endocrinology department in Xi'an, China. From each patient, around 9 milliliters of peripheral blood was collected into an EDTA anticoagulant tube. Ficoll Paque Plus density gradient separation was used to isolate PBMCs, and no further T cell sorting was done. RNA quality was checked with an Agilent 2100 Bioanalyzer and agarose gel, and concentration with a NanoDrop 2000. This specimen comes from a study of regulatory T cells in long-lasting Graves disease (dated by TCRdb to the early 2020s). Study-level background: Antithyroid drugs had been taken for less than 3 months by newly diagnosed Graves' disease patients. Persistent Graves' disease patients were compared with newly diagnosed Graves' disease patients by peripheral blood TCR sequencing and RNA sequencing. A total of some 35 samples underwent TCR sequencing: about 13 from persistent and approximately 20 from newly diagnosed Graves' disease patients. The study was conducted in China and was registered as a clinical trial.

Points the paper makes about the study in general: Persistent disease showed preferential use of TRBV28, TRBJ1-2 and TRBJ2-5, whereas newly diagnosed disease favored TRBV20-1 and TRBJ2-1. Persistent patients shared more public clonotypes among themselves (around 3,000) than newly diagnosed patients did (approximately 970). Sequencing and analysis were limited to the TCR beta chain. Persistent Graves' disease patients showed lower TCR Shannon entropy and fewer highly expanded clones than newly diagnosed patients, suggesting clonal expansion. Peripheral blood alone was examined, since thyroid tissue, which constituted the primary lesion, could not be accessed. The small sample size was acknowledged by the authors as a limitation that may reduce accuracy.

These data were also reused for a study on T cells in Graves' hyperthyroidism and ophthalmopathy. As noted in the second study: Graves' hyperthyroidism was defined as stable when no progression to ophthalmopathy occurred over 18 months of follow-up. Hyperthyroidism patients were newly diagnosed, with disease duration under 2 months, and aged 18 to 65 years. Any patient with an uncontrolled infection, another autoimmune disease, pregnancy or lactation was excluded. Clinical symptoms, serum thyroxine and TRAb, thyroid ultrasound, and orbital computed tomography formed the basis for the diagnoses. A first-round RT-PCR of the TCR CDR3 used the HTBI primer set with the Qiagen OneStep RT-PCR kit. Most expanded thyroid clonotypes (frequency above 0.001) were also found in blood, which suggests that blood repertoires may mirror thyroid immune responses. Ophthalmopathy was separated from stable hyperthyroidism by a 13 V-J signature model, with around 90% sensitivity and about 81% specificity obtained in cross-validation and 80%/75% obtained in testing. In validation, the model predicted progression to ophthalmopathy a median of roughly 6.1 months before onset, with approximately 71% sensitivity and about 72% specificity. A discovery cohort of around 100 patients, 43 with Graves' ophthalmopathy and about 58 with stable Graves' hyperthyroidism, was used to find distinguishing TCR V-J signatures. Prospective prediction of ophthalmopathy was tested in an independent validation cohort of about 19 hyperthyroidism patients and 15 to 17 patients who later progressed to ophthalmopathy. The 75 to 100 discovery patients were randomly split 7:3 into training and test sets. In several Graves' hyperthyroidism patients, the study also compared T-cell repertoires from thyroid tissue with T-cell repertoires from blood. After blood sampling, hyperthyroidism patients were treated with methimazole at a starting dose of 30 mg daily, and ophthalmopathy patients were treated with high-dose intravenous methylprednisolone. The libraries were constructed in a second round of multiplex PCR and then size-selected and purified. The libraries were sequenced on an Illumina HiSeq2000 using paired-end 100 bp reads. Raw data were processed with SOAPnuke, discarding reads with adapters, uncalled bases, mean Phred below 15, or no exact constant-primer or identifier match. High-quality paired reads were merged with COPE v1.2.5, and unique nucleotide sequences were defined as clonotypes. Clonotypes were aligned to IMGT TRBV, TRBD and TRBJ reference segments using MiTCR v1.1. The analysis included only V-J combinations with a frequency above 0.0001, which together covered roughly 99% of the repertoires. A TCS score was defined as the ratio of F50 (clonal expansion) to E x V (chaos), with BLOSUM62-based TCRdist applied between CDR3 peptides within each V-J. Welch's t-statistics and random forest reduced around 510 V-J features to about 12, which were used in a naive Bayes classifier (R e1071). No statistical method was used to fix the sample size in advance, and group allocation was not hidden from the investigators. The paper describes TCR Vbeta CDR3 sequencing of 135 peripheral blood samples, made up of fewer than 50 ophthalmopathy patients, some 76 hyperthyroidism patients and roughly 17 progressor patients.

The sequencing here drew on peripheral blood mononuclear cells (PBMCs), taken at new diagnosis, from a patient treated with antithyroid drugs. Rearrangement joined TRBV18 to TRBJ1-1; the D gene is unclear. This sequence was found in a woman aged 30 to 39 with Graves disease. Donor details come from another sample of the same person, matched by shared clones. CDR3 sequence: CASSPIISGSNTEAFF. The base sequence is TGTGCCAGCTCACCGATAATATCTGGCTCGAACACTGAAGCTTTCTTT.